A selection of T cell receptor beta chains follows, all from one sample in a study of blood T cell repertoires in COVID-19. Assay: immunoSEQ multiplex PCR; the TCRdb copy retains only in-frame clones and omits some. The sample shows under 350,000 clones, about 86% of them seen only once. The specimen was PBMCs or T cells enriched from blood (not recorded which). These receptors originate from a woman aged 40 to 50 with acute COVID-19. Each CDR3 is given with its conserved first and last residue. The order of the fields is D gene, clone size, V gene, J gene, CDR3 DNA, CDR3 protein. A D gene is named only where the DNA matches it firmly. The size of a clone is reported for some rows only, either as once, few or many, or as a class for expanded clones.

TRBD1,NA,TRBV5-8,TRBJ2-3,TGTGCCAGCAGCAAGGGACAGGCCGACCACCCTAGCACAGATACGCAGTATTTT,CASSKGQADHPSTDTQYF
NA,NA,TRBV4-3,TRBJ2-7,TGCGCCAGCAGCCAAGATCTAAGCGGCCCCCAGCAGTACTTC,CASSQDLSGPQQYF
TRBD1,NA,TRBV27,TRBJ1-1,TGTGCCAGCAGTTTATGGACAGGGGGTGAAGCTTTCTTT,CASSLWTGGEAFF
NA,NA,TRBV5-6,TRBJ1-2,TGTGCCAGCAGTTTGCGGGTGGGTGGCTACACCTTC,CASSLRVGGYTF
NA,few,TRBV3-1/TRBV3-2,TRBJ1-4,TGTGCCAGCAGCCAAGGTATGGGTCGAGGTGAAAAACTGTTTTTT,CASSQGMGRGEKLFF
TRBD1,NA,TRBV10-3,TRBJ1-5,TGTGCCATCAGCTTGGACAGGGGCAGCGATCAGCCCCAGCATTTT,CAISLDRGSDQPQHF
TRBD2,NA,TRBV18,TRBJ2-7,TGTGCCAGCTCACCTGGACTAGCGGTCTACGAGCAGTACTTC,CASSPGLAVYEQYF
TRBD1,NA,TRBV3-1/TRBV3-2,TRBJ2-5,TGTGCCAGCAGCCCGAGGACAGGGCAAGAGACCCAGTACTTC,CASSPRTGQETQYF
TRBD1,NA,TRBV6-5,TRBJ2-5,TGTGCCAGCAGTTACGAGACAGGGGTCTCGACCCAGTACTTC,CASSYETGVSTQYF
TRBD1,NA,TRBV28,TRBJ1-2,TGTGCCAGCAGTCCCCGGGACAGGGGTACCCCTAGCTATGGCTACACCTTC,CASSPRDRGTPSYGYTF
TRBD1,NA,TRBV7-9,TRBJ1-1,TGTGCCAGCAGCTCCCGGGACAGACACACTGAAGCTTTCTTT,CASSSRDRHTEAFF
TRBD1,once,TRBV7-2,TRBJ1-3,TGTGCCAGCAGCCCACGACAGGGGCCGAGGGACACCATATATTTT,CASSPRQGPRDTIYF
TRBD1,NA,TRBV5-5,TRBJ2-2,TGTGCCAGCAGCAGGACAGGAGGTCGGTACACCGGGGAGCTGTTTTTT,CASSRTGGRYTGELFF
NA,NA,TRBV27,TRBJ2-1,TGTGCCAGCAGTTTATTACAGGGTAGCTCCTACAATGAGCAGTTCTTC,CASSLLQGSSYNEQFF
TRBD1,NA,TRBV4-1,TRBJ2-2,TGCGCCAGCAGCCAAGAGTCGTTTGAGGGGGCCAGGAACACCGGGGAGCTGTTTTTT,CASSQESFEGARNTGELFF
NA,few,TRBV10-3,TRBJ2-5,TGTGCCATCAGCAATCGACTTGGGGAGGAGACCCAGTACTTC,CAISNRLGEETQYF
TRBD1,NA,TRBV5-1,TRBJ2-3,TGCGCCAGCAGCTTAGGGGGGACAGGGACTGGCGCAGATACGCAGTATTTT,CASSLGGTGTGADTQYF
TRBD1,NA,TRBV6-5,TRBJ1-1,TGTGCCAGCAGTTACGGGACAGGGGTTGACACTGAAGCTTTCTTT,CASSYGTGVDTEAFF
NA,NA,TRBV7-2,TRBJ1-1,TGTGCCAGCACCAATAACCCGGACACTGAAGCTTTCTTT,CASTNNPDTEAFF
NA,few,TRBV4-2,TRBJ2-4,TGTGCCAGCAGCCAAGAAGGAGGTGCCAAAAACATTCAGTACTTC,CASSQEGGAKNIQYF
TRBD1,few,TRBV14,TRBJ1-1,TGTGCCAGCAGCCAAGGACAGGGTTATTGGACTGAAGCTTTCTTT,CASSQGQGYWTEAFF
NA,NA,TRBV19,TRBJ2-1,TGTGCCAGTAGTGGTGGGCTTAGCGATCCGCGCTACAATGAGCAGTTCTTC,CASSGGLSDPRYNEQFF
TRBD1,NA,TRBV13,TRBJ1-5,TGTGCCAGCAGCTTAGGTGGACAGGGTCCCAATCAGCCCCAGCATTTT,CASSLGGQGPNQPQHF
TRBD2,many,TRBV19,TRBJ2-5,TGTGCCAGTAGTGTAGCGGGAGGGCCGGCAGAGACCCAGTACTTC,CASSVAGGPAETQYF